Detailed here is one T cell receptor beta chain. Source study methods: Estimation of nucleated cell counts relied on the amplification of reference gene primers. The method was immunoSEQ multiplex PCR; TCRdb's version includes in-frame clones alone and lacks a portion of them. The V and J calls and clone size come from that table; D and trimming were worked out from the DNA. The sample has some 130,000 clones; roughly 85% are singletons. The ends were cut back, 4 bases at V and 9 bases at J, with 20 bases in the middle. From germline, CDR1 is SGDLS and CDR2 YYNGEE. The CDR3 has 15 residues. The data derive from a study of blood T cell repertoires in COVID-19. Study in general: Specimens from acute and convalescent COVID-19 originated in the United States, Italy and Spain. The analysed material was cDNA or gDNA that came from T cells, B-cell-depleted T cells, or PBMCs.

The TCR was taken from a human donor in a cohort sampled during active COVID-19. The chain carries TRBV9 and TRBJ1-5; possible D gene TRBD1, 5 bases. The sample consisted of peripheral blood. The DNA for the CDR3 is TGTGCCAGCAGCCCCGATGCAAGGGGATTTTGGCCCCAGCATTTT. It translates to CASSPDARGFWPQHF.